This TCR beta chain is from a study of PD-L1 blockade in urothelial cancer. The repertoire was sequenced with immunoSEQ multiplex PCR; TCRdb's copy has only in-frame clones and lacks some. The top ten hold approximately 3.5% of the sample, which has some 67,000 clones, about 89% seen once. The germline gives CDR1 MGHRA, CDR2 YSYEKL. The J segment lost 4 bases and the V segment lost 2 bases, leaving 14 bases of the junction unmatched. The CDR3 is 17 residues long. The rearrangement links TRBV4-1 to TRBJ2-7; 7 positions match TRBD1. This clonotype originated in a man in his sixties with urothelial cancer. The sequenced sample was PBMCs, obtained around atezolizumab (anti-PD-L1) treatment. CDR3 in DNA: TGCGCCAGCAGCCAACCCCAGTTCGGGCAGGGGGTTTACGAGCAGTACTTC. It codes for CASSQPQFGQGVYEQYF.